This T cell receptor (beta chain) was captured by sequencing in a study of blood T cell repertoires in COVID-19. In the study overall: Researchers got acute and convalescent COVID-19 samples from the United States, Italy and Spain.

Here immunoSEQ multiplex PCR was the method, and the copy in TCRdb shows in-frame clones only, minus some. The data hold 140,000 or so clones, with roughly 80% observed a single time. This clone is a singleton in its sample. There are 13 residues in the CDR3. With 4 bases removed from V and 0 bases from J, the gap between germline ends came to 7 bases. Germline CDR1 and CDR2: MGHDK and SYGVNS. The chain employs TRBV25-1 and TRBJ2-7; tentative D call: TRBD1 (5 bases). The TCR originated in a man aged 45 to 65 with acute or convalescent COVID-19. Sequenced input: peripheral blood. The CDR3 is CASSGGASYEQYF. The DNA for the CDR3 is TGTGCCAGCAGTGGTGGGGCCTCCTACGAGCAGTACTTC.